This T cell receptor beta chain was documented in a study of OX40 agonist ivuxolimab in advanced cancers. The overall study: The dose-escalation cohort was approximately 84% male, with a mean age of approximately 62 years, ranging about 23 to 79. Three patients showed partial responses: one hepatocellular carcinoma and two cutaneous melanoma cases.

CDR1 is SGHDT and CDR2 is YYEEEE in the germline V gene. Trimming took 5 bases from V and 0 from J, leaving 13 bases between them. The CDR3 is made up of 15 amino acids. General study results and limits: Patients with a partial response at 0.1-3.0 mg/kg had among the lowest clonal expansion.

Details on this clone: What it recognizes is unknown.

The protocol was immunoSEQ multiplex PCR, while the TCRdb copy is restricted to in-frame clones and leaves out a portion. The table lists around 50,000 clones, 70% to 90% of them singletons. This TCR came from an adult with an advanced solid tumor such as melanoma, head and neck, liver or kidney cancer. This material consisted of CD4+ or CD8+ T cells sorted from blood, taken in a trial of the OX40 agonist ivuxolimab. V usage is TRBV5-6 and J usage is TRBJ2-3; maybe TRBD1 (6 bases). The CDR3 nucleotides are TGTGCCAGCAGACAACAGGGACCTAGCACAGATACGCAGTATTTT. The encoded protein is CASRQQGPSTDTQYF.